This T cell receptor (beta chain) emerged from a study of shared clonotypes between healthy human individuals. Study results and limitations: Naive CD4 clonotype sharing across a few donors was around 5%.

With respect to this clone: No antigen is known for it.

Each sample came from a Caucasian adult donor living in Nashville, Tennessee. Assay: immunoSEQ multiplex PCR; the TCRdb copy retains only in-frame clones and omits some. This sample has 600,000 to 700,000 clones; around four fifths occur once, and the top ten carry around 1.8%. The trim removed 7 bases at V and 3 bases at J, leaving 12 bases unmatched. The CDR3 is 16 residues long. The V gene's germline CDR1 is SGHRS and CDR2 YFSETQ. Source material: memory CD4+ T cells sorted from blood. Subset of the sample: CD45RA-negative fraction. This chain uses TRBV5-1 with TRBJ2-7; 11 nucleotides line up with TRBD1. The receptor was isolated from a woman younger than 45 in good health. CDR3 residues: CASGGYPGQGVYEQYF. In nucleotides, the CDR3 is TGCGCCAGCGGGGGATACCCGGGACAGGGGGTCTACGAGCAGTACTTC.